The 7 T cell receptor beta chains given below trace back to one sample, sequenced in a study of OX40 agonist ivuxolimab in advanced cancers. The library was obtained by the immunoSEQ multiplex PCR assay. As stored in TCRdb, this immuneACCESS dataset retains in-frame rearrangements with V and J assigned. A fraction of the clones does not appear; measured against another copy, unresolved V genes explain less than half of the discrepancy, and the remainder lacks a known reason. This sample comprises over 60,000 clones, 94% of them detected only once. The ten biggest clones cover 15% to 18% of the sample. Sample: CD4+ or CD8+ T cells sorted from blood, taken in a trial of the OX40 agonist ivuxolimab. Every receptor here comes from an adult with an advanced solid tumor such as melanoma, head and neck, liver or kidney cancer.

The chain joins TRBV29-1 to TRBJ2-3, with unresolved D. V was pared by 2 bases and J by 1 base, with 7 bases between. The CDR3 spans 13 residues. Germline V gene sequence: CDR1 SQVTM, CDR2 ANQGSEA. This chain's CDR3 is CSVEWSRTDTQYF. The CDR3 DNA reads TGCAGCGTTGAATGGTCCCGCACAGATACGCAGTATTTT.

The rearrangement links TRBV19 to TRBJ2-1, with 8 positions matching TRBD2. This CDR3 is built from 13 residues. V lost 5 bases, J lost 15 bases, and 12 bases stayed unmatched. Germline CDR1 LNHDA, CDR2 SQIVND (reference sequence). The DNA of the CDR3 is TGTGCCAGTAGTTCACTAGCGGCAAGCGGCCGGTTCTTC. It encodes CASSSLAASGRFF.

V and J are TRBV11-2 and TRBJ2-5; no reliable D call. The germline CDR1 and CDR2 sequences are SGHAT and FQNNGV. The ends were cut back, 3 bases at V and 5 bases at J, with 7 bases in the middle. This CDR3 region has 12 residues. CDR3 residues: CASSFYSETQYF. In DNA form, the CDR3 reads TGTGCCAGCAGCTTTTATTCGGAGACCCAGTACTTC.

The V and J genes are TRBV5-4 and TRBJ2-5; 7 nucleotides match TRBD1. The CDR3 is 16 residues long. Germline CDR1 SGHNT, CDR2 YYREEE (reference sequence). The J segment lost 1 base and the V segment lost 2 bases, leaving 8 bases of the junction unmatched. CDR3 in amino acids: CASSLGTEISQETQYF. CDR3 nucleotide sequence: TGTGCCAGCAGCTTAGGGACAGAGATTTCCCAAGAGACCCAGTACTTC. Full variable domain (missing parts from reference TRBV5-4 and TRBJ2-5): ETGVTQSPTHLIKTRGQQVTLRCSSQSGHNTVSWYQQALGQGPQFIFQYYREEENGRGNFPPRFSGLQFPNYSSELNVNALELDDSALYLCASSLGTEISQETQYFGPGTRLLVL.

The J gene is TRBJ2-1, the V gene TRBV7-9; TRBD2 agrees at 11 bases. CDR1 and CDR2 from the germline V gene are SEHNR and FQNEAQ (reference sequence). J lost 5 bases, V lost 5 bases, and 8 bases had no gene match. The CDR3 totals 16 residues. The CDR3 sequence: CASSPGTSGLNNEQFF. The CDR3 bases are TGTGCCAGCAGCCCCGGGACTAGCGGACTAAACAATGAGCAGTTCTTC.

This clone has just a few counts. V usage is TRBV9 and J usage is TRBJ2-2, with TRBD1 matching 9 bases. V gave up 2 bases and J gave up 6 bases; unmatched junction bases: 2. The CDR3 consists of 14 residues. Germline V gene sequence: CDR1 SGDLS, CDR2 YYNGEE. CDR3 sequence reads: CASSVGTGPGELFF. The CDR3 DNA sequence: TGTGCCAGCAGCGTGGGGACAGGGCCCGGGGAGCTGTTTTTT.

DNA of the CDR3: TGTGCCAGTAGTATAGGGACAGACTACGAGCAGTACTTC. Residues: CASSIGTDYEQYF. The V and J genes are TRBV19 and TRBJ2-7; D might be TRBD1 (6 bases). CDR3 length: 13 residues. CDR1 and CDR2 from the germline V gene are LNHDA and SQIVND (reference sequence). The V end lost 1 base, the J end lost 3 bases, and 7 bases lay between the germline ends.